Each of the 13 T cell receptor beta chains below was sequenced from the same sample in a study of T cell responses to AZD1222 COVID-19 vaccine. Clones were read by immunoSEQ multiplex PCR, and TCRdb kept only the in-frame ones, dropping some. Among tens of thousands of clones, about 91% were seen once, and the ten largest hold around 9.3%. The source was peripheral blood, collected 28 days after the second AZD1222 dose. All receptors derive from an adult who received the AZD1222 COVID-19 vaccine.

V gene TRBV5-3 combines with J gene TRBJ1-2; unclear D gene. TRBV5-3 is filed as an ORF, its function uncertain. The CDR3 is 14 amino acids. Trimming removed 3 bases at V and 0 bases at J, with 9 bases between. CDR3 in DNA: TGTGCCAGAAGCTCGGCTAGAGCTAACTATGGCTACACCTTC. Translated: CARSSARANYGYTF.

V usage is TRBV19 and J usage is TRBJ2-3; D remains unclear. The CDR3 is 13 residues long. V lost 8 bases and J 3 bases, leaving 12 bases between the germline ends. Germline lookup yields CDR1 LNHDA and CDR2 SQIVND (reference sequence). The CDR3 coding sequence is TGTGCCAGTTCTTCTCGTGGAACAGATACGCAGTATTTT. It encodes CASSSRGTDTQYF. Variable domain in full (rest from reference TRBV19 and TRBJ2-3): DGGITQSPKYLFRKEGQNVTLSCEQNLNHDAMYWYRQDPGQGLRLIYYSQIVNDFQKGDIAEGYSVSREKKESFPLTVTSAQKNPTAFYLCASSSRGTDTQYFGPGTRLTVL.

The chain links TRBV27 to TRBJ1-2, with D uncertain. Germline V gives CDR1 MNHEY, CDR2 SMNVEV (reference sequence). The V end was cut by 0 bases, the J end by 8 bases, with 13 bases between. The CDR3 sequence is 14 residues long. The CDR3 protein is CASSLSGNLGGYTF. CDR3 in DNA: TGTGCCAGCAGTTTATCTGGCAATCTCGGCGGCTACACCTTC.

The chain joins TRBV7-9 to TRBJ1-2; TRBD1 agrees at 7 bases. The CDR3 has 15 amino acids. J was trimmed by 6 bases and V by 5 bases; bases with no gene match: 12. Germline assignment: CDR1 SEHNR and CDR2 FQNEAQ (reference sequence). Written as DNA, the CDR3 is TGTGCCAGCAGCCTGGGGGCGGCCGACAGGGATGGCTACACCTTC. Amino acids: CASSLGAADRDGYTF.

The rearrangement uses TRBV15 and TRBJ2-1; D remains ambiguous. CDR3 length equals 12 residues. V was pared by 5 bases and J by 8 bases, with 10 bases between. CDR1 is LNHNV and CDR2 is YYDKDF in the germline V gene (reference sequence). CDR3 region: CATSASGDEQFF. For the CDR3, the DNA is TGTGCCACCAGCGCCTCAGGCGATGAGCAGTTCTTC.

This chain links TRBV15 with TRBJ2-1, with D uncertain. Trimming cost V 0 bases and J 4 bases, with 10 bases left between them. Germline V lookup: CDR1 LNHNV, CDR2 YYDKDF (reference sequence). The length of the CDR3 is 15 residues. In DNA form, the CDR3 reads TGTGCCACCAGCAGAGATCGGAATCTGTACAATGAGCAGTTCTTC. Translating it yields CATSRDRNLYNEQFF.

This clone was recorded once. This chain joins TRBV6-1 and TRBJ1-5; 7 bases match TRBD1. The CDR3 is 15 residues long. The J segment lost 3 bases and the V segment lost 1 base, leaving 3 bases of the junction unmatched. Germline CDR1 MNHNS, CDR2 SASEGT. The CDR3 coding sequence is TGTGCCAGCAGTGAAGTGACAGGGTCCAATCAGCCCCAGCATTTT. Amino acids: CASSEVTGSNQPQHF.

This clone turned up a few times. V and J are TRBV6-5 and TRBJ1-3; D is ambiguous. The CDR3 loop spans 13 amino acids. Per the germline V gene, CDR1 is MNHEY and CDR2 is SVGAGI. With 0 bases removed from V and 4 bases from J, the gap between germline ends came to 4 bases. The CDR3 DNA sequence: TGTGCCAGCAGTTACTCGGCCGGAAACACCATATATTTT. Translated, it gives CASSYSAGNTIYF.

The chain carries TRBV5-6 and TRBJ2-5; the match to TRBD1 covers 9 bases. The junction had 11 bases not matched to a gene; V was cut back by 1 base and J by 4 bases. The CDR3 has 17 residues. Germline V gene sequence: CDR1 SGHDT, CDR2 YYEEEE. The CDR3 spells CASSLNRGQGWGETQYF. The CDR3 coding sequence is TGTGCCAGCAGCTTGAACCGAGGACAGGGGTGGGGAGAGACCCAGTACTTC.

V and J are TRBV21-1 and TRBJ2-5; the D call TRBD1 from the table was never checked on the DNA. TRBV21-1 is recorded as a pseudogene. CDR3 size: 16 residues. This CDR3 reads CASSKAYLDRRETQYF. The CDR3 DNA reads as TGTGCCAGCAGCAAAGCTTACTTGGACAGGAGAGAGACCCAGTACTTC.

The rearrangement uses TRBV3-1 (or the pseudogene TRBV3-2) and TRBJ2-3; no definite D call. Trimming removed 1 base at V and 4 bases at J, with 12 bases between. Germline CDR1 and CDR2: LGHDT and YNNKEL (reference sequence). CDR3 size: 15 residues. CDR3 amino acids: CASSQGVGSSDTQYF. The CDR3 coding sequence is TGTGCCAGCAGCCAAGGGGTGGGTAGCTCAGATACGCAGTATTTT.

The rearrangement uses TRBV19 and TRBJ2-7; D ambiguous. The CDR3 runs 13 residues. Trimming took 3 bases from V and 1 from J, leaving 7 bases between them. Germline V gene lookup returns CDR1 LNHDA and CDR2 SQIVND (reference sequence). In DNA, the CDR3 is TGTGCCAGTAGTATTCCACCATCCTACGAGCAGTACTTC. Its protein is CASSIPPSYEQYF.

This rearrangement joins TRBV19 to TRBJ1-4; no definite D call. Germline values: CDR1 LNHDA, CDR2 SQIVND (reference sequence). The CDR3 is 16 amino acids. V lost 4 bases, J lost 1 base, and 13 bases lay in between. The CDR3 region is CASSTLGLGTNEKLFF. The CDR3 nucleotides are TGTGCCAGTAGTACCCTTGGCTTAGGAACTAATGAAAAACTGTTTTTT.